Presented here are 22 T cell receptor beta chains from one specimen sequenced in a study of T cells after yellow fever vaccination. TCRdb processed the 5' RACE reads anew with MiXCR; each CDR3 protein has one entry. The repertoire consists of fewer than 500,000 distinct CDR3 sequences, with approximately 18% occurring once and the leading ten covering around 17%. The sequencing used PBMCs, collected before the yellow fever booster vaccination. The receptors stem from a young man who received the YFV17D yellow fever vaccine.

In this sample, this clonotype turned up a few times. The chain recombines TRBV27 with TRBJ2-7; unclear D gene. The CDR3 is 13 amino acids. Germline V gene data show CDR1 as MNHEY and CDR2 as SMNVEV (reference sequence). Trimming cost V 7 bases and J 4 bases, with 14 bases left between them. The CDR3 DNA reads TGTGCCAGCACTCCCTCGGAGAGTTACGAGCAGTACTTC. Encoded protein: CASTPSESYEQYF.

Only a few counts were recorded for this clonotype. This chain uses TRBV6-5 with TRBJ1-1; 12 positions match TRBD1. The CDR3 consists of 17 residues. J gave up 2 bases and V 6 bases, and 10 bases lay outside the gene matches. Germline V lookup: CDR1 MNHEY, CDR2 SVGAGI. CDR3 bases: TGTGCCAGCAGCTCCTCCGGGACAGGGGGCATTAACACTGAAGCTTTCTTT. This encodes CASSSSGTGGINTEAFF.

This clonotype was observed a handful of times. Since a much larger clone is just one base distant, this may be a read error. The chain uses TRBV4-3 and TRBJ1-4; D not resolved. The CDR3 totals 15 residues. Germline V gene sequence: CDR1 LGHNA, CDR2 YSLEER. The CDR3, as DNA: TGCGCCAGCAGCCAAGTGGCGGGATTTAATGAAAAACTGATTTTT. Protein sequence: CASSQVAGFNEKLIF.

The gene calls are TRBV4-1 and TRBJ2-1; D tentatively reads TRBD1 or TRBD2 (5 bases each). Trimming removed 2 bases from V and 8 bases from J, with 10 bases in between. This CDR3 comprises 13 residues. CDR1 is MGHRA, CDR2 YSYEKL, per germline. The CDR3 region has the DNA TGCGCCAGCAGCCAAAGGGACGTCGATGAGCAGTTCTTC. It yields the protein CASSQRDVDEQFF.

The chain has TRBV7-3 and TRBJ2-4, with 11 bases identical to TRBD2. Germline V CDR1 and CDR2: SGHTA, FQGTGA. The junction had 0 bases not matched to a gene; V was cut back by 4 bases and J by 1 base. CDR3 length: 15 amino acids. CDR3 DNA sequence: TGTGCCAGCAGCTCTAGCGGGGGGGCCAAAAACATTCAGTACTTC. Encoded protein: CASSSSGGAKNIQYF.

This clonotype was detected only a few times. CDR3 nucleotides: TGTGCCAGCAGCTTGCAGGGTTTTGGTGGGGCCAACGTCCTGACTTTC. Its protein is CASSLQGFGGANVLTF. The chain has TRBV7-3 and TRBJ2-6; D is perhaps TRBD1 (5 bases). Trimming left V 3 bases short and J 3 bases short, with 12 bases between. Germline values: CDR1 SGHTA, CDR2 FQGTGA. CDR3 length: 16 residues.

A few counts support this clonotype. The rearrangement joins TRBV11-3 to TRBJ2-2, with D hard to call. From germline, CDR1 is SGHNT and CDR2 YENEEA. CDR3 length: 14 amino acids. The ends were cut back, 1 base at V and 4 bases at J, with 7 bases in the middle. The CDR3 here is CASSLVSTTGELFF. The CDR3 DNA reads TGTGCCAGCAGCTTAGTTTCCACCACCGGGGAGCTGTTTTTT.

CDR3 bases: TGCAGTGCCTTAAGGCGAGCGGGGTACTACGAGCAGTACTTC. Its translation: CSALRRAGYYEQYF. The chain has TRBV20-1 and TRBJ2-7; 7 bases align to TRBD2. The ends lost 6 bases at V and 3 bases at J; junction bases unmatched: 11. Germline assignment: CDR1 DFQATT and CDR2 SNEGSKA (reference sequence). This CDR3 has 14 residues.

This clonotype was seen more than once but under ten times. The CDR3 sequence: CASRRRFQSDTQYF. The DNA for the CDR3 is TGCGCCAGCAGACGGAGATTTCAATCAGATACGCAGTATTTT. This chain uses TRBV4-1 with TRBJ2-3, with D hard to call. Trimming left V 6 bases short and J 4 bases short, with 14 bases between. CDR1 and CDR2 (germline): MGHRA, YSYEKL. The CDR3 has 14 residues.

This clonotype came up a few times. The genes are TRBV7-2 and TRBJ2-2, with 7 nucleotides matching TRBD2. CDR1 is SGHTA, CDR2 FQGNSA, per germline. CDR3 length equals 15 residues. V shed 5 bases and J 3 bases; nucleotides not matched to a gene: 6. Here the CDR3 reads CASSRTSAYTGELFF. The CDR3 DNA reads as TGTGCCAGCAGCCGTACTAGCGCTTACACCGGGGAGCTGTTTTTT. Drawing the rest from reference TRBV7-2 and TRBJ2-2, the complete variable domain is GAGVSQSPSNKVTEKGKDVELRCDPISGHTALYWYRQSLGQGLEFLIYFQGNSAPDKSGLPSDRFSAERTGGSVSTLTIQRTQQEDSAVYLCASSRTSAYTGELFFGEGSRLTVL.

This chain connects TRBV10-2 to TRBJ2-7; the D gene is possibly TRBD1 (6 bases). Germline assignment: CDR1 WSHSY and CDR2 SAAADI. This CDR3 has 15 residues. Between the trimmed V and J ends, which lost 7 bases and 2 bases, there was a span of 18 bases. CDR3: CASTRYRVRAYEQYF. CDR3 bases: TGCGCCAGCACCCGTTACAGGGTGAGGGCCTACGAGCAGTACTTC.

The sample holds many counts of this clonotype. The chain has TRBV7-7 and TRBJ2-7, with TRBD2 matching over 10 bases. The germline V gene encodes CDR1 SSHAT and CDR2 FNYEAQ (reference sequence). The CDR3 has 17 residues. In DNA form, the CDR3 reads TGTGCTAGCAGCTTAGCTCGGACTAGCGGAGGGTATCGAGAGCAGTACGTC. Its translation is CASSLARTSGGYREQYV.

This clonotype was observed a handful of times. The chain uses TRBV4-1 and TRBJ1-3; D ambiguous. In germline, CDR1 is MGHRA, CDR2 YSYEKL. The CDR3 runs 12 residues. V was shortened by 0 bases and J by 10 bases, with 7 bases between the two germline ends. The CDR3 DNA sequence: TGCGCCAGCAGCCAAGATGGGAAGACCATATATTTT. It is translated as CASSQDGKTIYF.

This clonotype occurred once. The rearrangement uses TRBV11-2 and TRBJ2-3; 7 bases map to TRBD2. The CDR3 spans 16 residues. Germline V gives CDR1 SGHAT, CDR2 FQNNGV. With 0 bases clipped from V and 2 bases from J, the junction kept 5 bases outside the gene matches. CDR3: CASSLDLSGVTDTQYF. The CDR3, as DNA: TGTGCCAGCAGCTTAGATCTCAGCGGGGTCACAGATACGCAGTATTTT.

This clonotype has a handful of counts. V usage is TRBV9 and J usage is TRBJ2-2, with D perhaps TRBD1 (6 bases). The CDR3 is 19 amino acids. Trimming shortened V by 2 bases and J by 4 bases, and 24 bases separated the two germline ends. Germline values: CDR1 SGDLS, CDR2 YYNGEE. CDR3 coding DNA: TGTGCCAGCAGCGTGGATCCGAGGAACAGGGCCGGACGCACCGGGGAGCTGTTTTTT. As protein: CASSVDPRNRAGRTGELFF. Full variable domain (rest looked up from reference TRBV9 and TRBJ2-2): DSGVTQTPKHLITATGQRVTLRCSPRSGDLSVYWYQQSLDQGLQFLIQYYNGEERAKGNILERFSAQQFPDLHSELNLSSLELGDSALYFCASSVDPRNRAGRTGELFFGEGSRLTVL.

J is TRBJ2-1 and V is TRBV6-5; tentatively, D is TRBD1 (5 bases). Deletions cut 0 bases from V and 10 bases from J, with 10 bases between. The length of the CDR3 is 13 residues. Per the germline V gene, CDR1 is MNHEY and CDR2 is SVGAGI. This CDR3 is CASSYSGHGEQFF. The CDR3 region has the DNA TGTGCCAGCAGTTACTCGGGGCATGGGGAGCAGTTCTTC.

This CDR3 is CASTKTGGYDTEAFF. Here the CDR3 DNA reads TGTGCCAGCACCAAAACAGGGGGCTACGACACTGAAGCTTTCTTT. The chain has TRBV2 and TRBJ1-1; 9 nucleotides agree with TRBD1. Germline CDR1 and CDR2: SNHLY and FYNNEI. This CDR3 region has 15 residues. V lost 7 bases, J lost 3 bases, and 9 bases stayed unmatched.

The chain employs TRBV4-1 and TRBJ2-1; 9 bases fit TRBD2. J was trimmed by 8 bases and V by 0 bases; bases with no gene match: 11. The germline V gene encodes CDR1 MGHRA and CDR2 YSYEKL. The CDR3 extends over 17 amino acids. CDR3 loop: CASSQEGAAGGWDEQFF. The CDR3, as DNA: TGCGCCAGCAGCCAAGAAGGGGCAGCGGGGGGCTGGGATGAGCAGTTCTTC.

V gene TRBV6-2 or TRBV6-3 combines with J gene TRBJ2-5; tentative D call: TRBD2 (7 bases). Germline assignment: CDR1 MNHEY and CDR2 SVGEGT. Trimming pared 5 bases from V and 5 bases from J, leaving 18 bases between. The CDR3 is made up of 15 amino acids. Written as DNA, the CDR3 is TGTGCCAGCAGTGAAGTGTCGGGGGGCCAGGAGACCCAGTACTTC. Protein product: CASSEVSGGQETQYF.

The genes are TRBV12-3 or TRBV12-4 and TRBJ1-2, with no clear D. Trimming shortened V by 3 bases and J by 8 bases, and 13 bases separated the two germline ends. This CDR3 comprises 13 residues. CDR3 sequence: CASSFRDASGYTF. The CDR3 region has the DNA TGTGCCAGCAGTTTTCGAGACGCCTCGGGCTACACCTTC.

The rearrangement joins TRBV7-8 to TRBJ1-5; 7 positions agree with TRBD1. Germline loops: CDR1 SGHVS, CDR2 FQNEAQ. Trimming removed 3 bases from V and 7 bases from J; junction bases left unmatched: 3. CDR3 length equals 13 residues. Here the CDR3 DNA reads TGTGCCAGCAGCTTGGGACAGTTCCAGCCCCAGCATTTT. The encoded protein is CASSLGQFQPQHF.

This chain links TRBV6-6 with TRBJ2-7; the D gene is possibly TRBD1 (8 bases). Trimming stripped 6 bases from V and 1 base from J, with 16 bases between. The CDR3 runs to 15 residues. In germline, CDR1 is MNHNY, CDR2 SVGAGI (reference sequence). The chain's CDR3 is CASSNDRGGSYEQYV. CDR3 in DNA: TGTGCCAGCAGCAACGACAGGGGAGGGTCCTACGAGCAGTACGTC.